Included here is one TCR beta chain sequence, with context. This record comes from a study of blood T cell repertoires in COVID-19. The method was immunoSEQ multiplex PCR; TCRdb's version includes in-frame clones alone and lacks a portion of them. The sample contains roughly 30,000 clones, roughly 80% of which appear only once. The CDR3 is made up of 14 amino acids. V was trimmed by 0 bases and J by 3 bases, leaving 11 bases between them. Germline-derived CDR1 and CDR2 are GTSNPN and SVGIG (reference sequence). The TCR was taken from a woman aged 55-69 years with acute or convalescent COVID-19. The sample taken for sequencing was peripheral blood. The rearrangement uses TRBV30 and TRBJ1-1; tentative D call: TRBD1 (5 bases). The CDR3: CAWSVPIRDTEAFF. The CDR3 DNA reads TGTGCCTGGAGTGTACCCATCAGGGACACTGAAGCTTTCTTT. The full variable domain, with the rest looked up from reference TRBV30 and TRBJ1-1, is SQTIHQWPATLVQPVGSPLSLECTVEGTSNPNLYWYRQAAGRGLQLLFYSVGIGQISSEVPQNLSASRPQDRQFILSSKKLLLSDSGFYLCAWSVPIRDTEAFFGQGTRLTVV.